The 8 T cell receptor beta chains given below trace back to one sample, sequenced in a study of CD8 T cells in Susac syndrome (dated by TCRdb to between 2019 and 2020). The library was made by the immunoSEQ multiplex PCR assay. RNA was extracted using the RNeasy kit, and roughly 0.5 to 1 ug of the RNA was reverse transcribed with random hexamers. In TCRdb, the public reads were trimmed at Q25 with fastp and aligned with MiXCR, with productive beta chains retained. Under each unique CDR3 protein, matching rows form one entry showing the most common genes and DNA. The sample includes 200,000 to 250,000 distinct CDR3 sequences, with just under 95% observed a single time. The ten largest clones add up to about 0.071% of the sample. What was sequenced was CD4+ T cells from PBMCs. The source of these receptors is a human donor with multiple sclerosis.

This clonotype was found once. This chain joins TRBV6-1 and TRBJ2-2, with 7 bases identical to TRBD1. Germline V gene sequence: CDR1 MNHNS, CDR2 SASEGT. The CDR3 length is 18 residues. V lost 4 bases and J lost 0; bases outside the gene matches: 11. CDR3 loop: CASSAISGQVANTGELFF. As DNA, the CDR3 is TGTGCCAGCAGTGCGATTTCAGGACAGGTCGCGAACACCGGGGAGCTGTTTTTT.

The V and J genes are TRBV20-1 and TRBJ1-2; a possible D gene is TRBD1 (5 bases). The germline V gene has CDR1 DFQATT and CDR2 SNEGSKA (reference sequence). This CDR3 has 16 amino acids. Trimming shortened V by 1 base and J by 4 bases, and 19 bases separated the two germline ends. The CDR3: CSARGQGGREVYGYTF. The CDR3 nucleotides are TGCAGTGCTAGAGGGCAGGGAGGCCGGGAGGTCTATGGCTACACCTTC.

The chain has TRBV11-2 and TRBJ2-4; 9 positions match TRBD1. Germline values: CDR1 SGHAT, CDR2 FQNNGV. This CDR3 has 15 residues. V was pared by 8 bases and J by 1 base, with 6 bases of the junction left unmatched. The DNA for the CDR3 is TGTGCCAGCTCGCTTGGGACAGGGGCCAAAAACATTCAGTACTTC. Encoded protein: CASSLGTGAKNIQYF.

The chain couples TRBV30 to TRBJ2-3, with D perhaps matching TRBD1 (6 bases). CDR3 size: 15 residues. From germline, CDR1 is GTSNPN and CDR2 SVGIG (reference sequence). V was shortened by 4 bases and J by 3 bases, with 17 bases between the two germline ends. The CDR3 protein is CAWITDSPATDTQYF. The CDR3 DNA reads as TGTGCCTGGATAACGGACAGTCCAGCTACAGATACGCAGTATTTT.

The chain uses TRBV6-6 and TRBJ2-4; no reliable D call. Deletions cut 10 bases from V and 0 bases from J, with 10 bases between. Germline V gene data show CDR1 as MNHNY and CDR2 as SVGAGI (reference sequence). CDR3 size: 13 residues. The CDR3 here is CATLDLAKNIQYF. The CDR3 DNA reads TGTGCCACCCTTGACTTAGCCAAAAACATTCAGTACTTC.

The chain combines TRBV5-1 with TRBJ2-7; D may match TRBD1 or TRBD2 (5 bases each). Germline-derived CDR1 and CDR2 are SGHRS and YFSETQ. This CDR3 comprises 16 residues. V was trimmed by 3 bases and J by 3 bases, leaving 19 bases between them. CDR3 nucleotides: TGCGCCAGCAGCTCCAAGGATAGTGGGGGTGGCTACGAGCAGTACTTC. As protein: CASSSKDSGGGYEQYF.

This sequence joins TRBV20-1 and TRBJ2-4; unclear D gene. Trimming removed 5 bases from V and 9 bases from J, with 23 bases in between. The CDR3 spans 15 residues. Germline V lookup: CDR1 DFQATT, CDR2 SNEGSKA (reference sequence). The CDR3 sequence is CSARIPGPRRAIQYF. For the CDR3, the DNA is TGCAGTGCTCGAATACCGGGCCCCCGCCGGGCCATTCAGTACTTC.

This rearrangement joins TRBV12-3 or TRBV12-4 to TRBJ1-5; TRBD1 aligns across 7 bases. The CDR3 runs 14 residues. Trimming took 4 bases from V and 4 from J; bases not matched to a gene: 4. This CDR3 reads CASSSPGGNQPQHF. CDR3 in DNA: TGTGCCAGCAGTTCCCCAGGGGGGAATCAGCCCCAGCATTTT.